The 26 T cell receptor beta chains below come from one sample, sequenced in a study of blood T cell repertoires in COVID-19. The assay was immunoSEQ multiplex PCR, and TCRdb's table has in-frame clones only and misses some. The data show about 180,000 clones, roughly 87% seen once. The material sequenced was peripheral blood. These receptors all stem from a woman aged 70 to 79 with acute or convalescent COVID-19.

This chain links TRBV28 with TRBJ2-1; 9 positions match TRBD1. V dropped 10 bases and J dropped 1; count of bases not matched to a gene: 2. Looked up from germline, CDR1 is MDHEN and CDR2 is SYDVKM. The CDR3 covers 13 residues. The CDR3 here is CATQGASYNEQFF. Here the CDR3 DNA reads TGTGCCACACAGGGGGCATCCTACAATGAGCAGTTCTTC.

V gene TRBV30 combines with J gene TRBJ2-3, with TRBD2 identical over 7 bases. Germline V lookup: CDR1 GTSNPN, CDR2 SVGIG (reference sequence). CDR3 length equals 13 residues. V lost 4 bases and J lost 4; bases outside the gene matches: 5. DNA of the CDR3: TGTGCCTGGAATAGAGCGGGATCAGATACGCAGTATTTT. This encodes CAWNRAGSDTQYF. Full variable domain (missing parts from reference TRBV30 and TRBJ2-3): SQTIHQWPATLVQPVGSPLSLECTVEGTSNPNLYWYRQAAGRGLQLLFYSVGIGQISSEVPQNLSASRPQDRQFILSSKKLLLSDSGFYLCAWNRAGSDTQYFGPGTRLTVL.

The chain carries TRBV15 and TRBJ1-2; D is perhaps TRBD1 (6 bases). Germline V lookup: CDR1 LNHNV, CDR2 YYDKDF (reference sequence). The CDR3 is 15 residues long. V lost 2 bases, J lost 8 bases, and 18 bases lay in between. CDR3 coding DNA: TGTGCCACCAGCAGAAACAGGGACCCCCCGGAGGGCTACACCTTC. Translating it yields CATSRNRDPPEGYTF.

The rearrangement links TRBV6-5 to TRBJ2-7; D is possibly TRBD1 (5 bases). V shed 10 bases and J shed 3 bases, with 13 bases lying between them. CDR1 is MNHEY, CDR2 SVGAGI, per germline. This CDR3 has 12 residues. The CDR3 DNA sequence: TGTGCCACCACAGGTAGTCTCTACGAGCAGTACTTC. Encoded protein: CATTGSLYEQYF.

The chain combines TRBV30 with TRBJ1-1, with a weak D call TRBD1 (5 bases). The CDR3 extends over 13 amino acids. Per germline, CDR1 GTSNPN and CDR2 SVGIG (reference sequence). Trimming cost V 0 bases and J 11 bases, with 16 bases left between them. The chain's CDR3 is CAWSVRGARRAFF. The CDR3 DNA follows: TGTGCCTGGAGTGTACGTGGGGCGAGGCGGGCTTTCTTT.

The V call is TRBV6-5, the J call TRBJ2-1; D perhaps matches TRBD1 (5 bases). Between the trimmed V and J ends, which lost 7 bases and 0 bases, there was a span of 10 bases. The CDR3 runs 14 residues. Per the germline V gene, CDR1 is MNHEY and CDR2 is SVGAGI. CDR3: CASKKQASYNEQFF. The CDR3 region has the DNA TGTGCCAGCAAAAAACAGGCCTCCTACAATGAGCAGTTCTTC.

This clone appeared once. V is TRBV6-5 and J is TRBJ2-5; 12 bases map to TRBD2. From germline, CDR1 is MNHEY and CDR2 SVGAGI. This CDR3 has 15 residues. J was trimmed by 1 base and V by 6 bases; bases with no gene match: 3. The CDR3 coding sequence is TGTGCCAGCAGACTAGCGGGGGGACCCCAAGAGACCCAGTACTTC. Residues: CASRLAGGPQETQYF.

The genes are TRBV4-2 and TRBJ2-3; D call uncertain. The CDR3 loop spans 14 amino acids. Germline-derived CDR1 and CDR2 are LGHNA and YNFKEQ. Trimming took 0 bases from V and 4 from J, leaving 8 bases between them. CDR3 amino acids: CASSQDKSADTQYF. The CDR3 DNA sequence: TGTGCCAGCAGCCAAGATAAAAGCGCAGATACGCAGTATTTT.

This rearrangement joins TRBV10-3 to TRBJ1-2; 9 positions match TRBD1. Per germline, CDR1 ENHRY and CDR2 SYGVKD. With 3 bases clipped from V and 6 bases from J, the junction kept 5 bases outside the gene matches. The CDR3 contains 14 residues. CDR3 sequence: CAISEGTGGDGYTF. The CDR3 DNA sequence: TGTGCCATCAGTGAAGGCACAGGGGGCGATGGCTACACCTTC.

The chain employs TRBV3-1 (or the pseudogene TRBV3-2) and TRBJ1-2, with TRBD1 matching over 8 bases. The germline V gene has CDR1 LGHDT and CDR2 YNNKEL (reference sequence). The length of the CDR3 is 16 residues. V lost 5 bases to trimming and J lost 3 bases; unmatched junction nucleotides: 11. The CDR3 region is CASSYHTGGRHYGYTF. The CDR3 nucleotides are TGTGCCAGCAGCTATCATACAGGGGGTAGGCACTATGGCTACACCTTC.

This chain connects TRBV5-6 to TRBJ2-3, with 11 bases aligning to TRBD2. The CDR3 spans 18 residues. V dropped 0 bases and J dropped 0; count of bases not matched to a gene: 6. In germline, CDR1 is SGHDT, CDR2 YYEEEE. CDR3 sequence: CASSLVAGLAVSTDTQYF. As DNA, the CDR3 is TGTGCCAGCAGCTTGGTCGCGGGACTAGCGGTTAGCACAGATACGCAGTATTTT.

The chain joins TRBV27 to TRBJ2-5, with TRBD1 matching 9 bases. Per the germline V gene, CDR1 is MNHEY and CDR2 is SMNVEV (reference sequence). This CDR3 is built from 15 residues. Unmatched junction bases numbered 8, after V lost 5 bases and J lost 4 bases. This CDR3 is CASSPWDRVLETQYF. The CDR3 nucleotides are TGTGCCAGCAGTCCGTGGGACAGGGTGCTAGAGACCCAGTACTTC.

V and J are TRBV5-1 and TRBJ2-7; a weak D match, TRBD1 (6 bases). V lost 4 bases and J lost 2, with 13 bases in between. The CDR3 runs 14 residues. CDR1 and CDR2 (germline): SGHRS, YFSETQ. The CDR3 loop is CASSPWTEPYEQYF. CDR3 nucleotides: TGCGCCAGCAGCCCTTGGACAGAACCCTACGAGCAGTACTTC.

This clone has a handful of counts. The chain carries TRBV11-2 and TRBJ2-7; 7 nucleotides match TRBD1. V shed 2 bases, J shed 9 bases, and the junction held 7 bases outside the gene matches. This CDR3 region has 13 residues. The V gene's germline CDR1 is SGHAT and CDR2 FQNNGV. This CDR3 reads CASSLRQGPGQYF. Written as DNA, the CDR3 is TGTGCCAGCAGCTTACGACAGGGCCCTGGGCAGTACTTC.

CDR3 in DNA: TGTGCCAGCAGGTCAGATCCCGGGAGGGCCGACAATGAGCAGTTCTTC. Its translation: CASRSDPGRADNEQFF. The chain couples TRBV7-2 to TRBJ2-1; TRBD2 aligns across 8 bases. The CDR3 extends over 16 amino acids. V lost 6 bases to trimming and J lost 5 bases; unmatched junction nucleotides: 12. From germline, CDR1 is SGHTA and CDR2 FQGNSA.

The rearrangement uses TRBV24-1 and TRBJ1-5, with D perhaps matching TRBD1 (6 bases). Deletions cut 6 bases from V and 10 bases from J, with 15 bases between. The germline CDR1 and CDR2 sequences are KGHDR and SFDVKD. The CDR3 is 13 amino acids. CDR3 sequence reads: CATSPNTGGPQHF. CDR3 in DNA: TGTGCCACCAGTCCCAACACGGGGGGCCCCCAGCATTTT.

The chain combines TRBV7-9 with TRBJ2-3; TRBD1 aligns across 8 bases. Germline CDR1 is SEHNR and CDR2 is FQNEAQ (reference sequence). CDR3 length: 15 amino acids. V was clipped by 5 bases and J by 3 bases; unmatched bases: 7. Here the CDR3 reads CASSLGQGQTDTQYF. The CDR3 nucleotides are TGTGCCAGCAGCCTAGGACAGGGCCAAACAGATACGCAGTATTTT.

The V call is TRBV6-1, the J call TRBJ1-6, with no clear D. This CDR3 has 17 amino acids. Germline CDR1 and CDR2: MNHNS and SASEGT. The V gene lost 1 base and the J gene lost 0 bases, with 10 bases spanning the gap. The DNA for the CDR3 is TGTGCCAGCAGTGAAGGGGTGGGGAGCTCCTATAATTCACCCCTCCACTTT. It encodes CASSEGVGSSYNSPLHF.

As regards this clone: A junction boundary mismatches the germline segment, possibly from a read error. The chain employs TRBV3-1 (or the pseudogene TRBV3-2) and TRBJ1-2; the D is unclear. The CDR3 spans 14 residues. Germline V gene data show CDR1 as LGHDT and CDR2 as YNNKEL (reference sequence). This CDR3 reads CASNQGSMEYGYTF. CDR3 in DNA: TGTGCCAGCAACCAAGGAAGTATGGAGTATGGCTACACCTTC.

A note on this clone: The sample contains more than one DNA sequence encoding this CDR3. The J gene is TRBJ1-3, the V gene TRBV7-3; no clear D gene. CDR1 and CDR2 from the germline V gene are SGHTA and FQGTGA. V was pared by 0 bases and J by 0 bases, with 3 bases between. The CDR3 covers 14 residues. DNA of the CDR3: TGTGCCAGCAGCTTAACCAACTCTGGAAACACCATATATTTT. It translates to CASSLTNSGNTIYF. Looking up the rest from reference TRBV7-3 and TRBJ1-3 gives the full variable domain: GAGVSQTPSNKVTEKGKYVELRCDPISGHTALYWYRQSLGQGPEFLIYFQGTGAADDSGLPNDRFFAVRPEGSVSTLKIQRTERGDSAVYLCASSLTNSGNTIYFGEGSWLTVV.

The rearrangement links TRBV15 to TRBJ1-4; no clear D gene. Germline V gene data show CDR1 as LNHNV and CDR2 as YYDKDF (reference sequence). The length of the CDR3 is 14 residues. The germline V and J ends were trimmed by 1 base and 7 bases, with 10 bases remaining between them. CDR3 coding DNA: TGTGCCACCAGCAGAGGTGCCCAGTCTGAAAAACTGTTTTTT. Amino acids: CATSRGAQSEKLFF.

A single count supports this clone. The chain has TRBV2 and TRBJ2-2, with D possibly TRBD1 on 6 matching bases. The V and J ends lost 5 bases and 7 bases respectively, with 8 bases between them. Germline loops: CDR1 SNHLY, CDR2 FYNNEI. The CDR3 runs 12 residues. The CDR3 loop reads CASSSDSGELFF. CDR3 coding DNA: TGTGCCAGCAGTTCGGACAGCGGGGAGCTGTTTTTT.

The chain combines TRBV28 with TRBJ2-1, with 14 bases matching TRBD2. After removal of 4 bases from V and 0 bases from J, the junction contained 5 bases not matched to a gene. The CDR3 loop spans 18 amino acids. Per germline, CDR1 MDHEN and CDR2 SYDVKM. For the CDR3, the DNA is TGTGCCAGCAGTTCAGGTGGGACTAGCGGGAGCTCCTACAATGAGCAGTTCTTC. It translates to CASSSGGTSGSSYNEQFF.

V gene TRBV2 combines with J gene TRBJ1-5, with a weak D call TRBD1 (5 bases). The CDR3 covers 15 residues. Trimming pared 3 bases from V and 2 bases from J, leaving 11 bases between. CDR1 is SNHLY and CDR2 is FYNNEI in the germline V gene. The CDR3 nucleotides read TGTGCCAGCAGTGATTTGGGGGGTGGCAATCAGCCCCAGCATTTT. It encodes CASSDLGGGNQPQHF.

V gene TRBV11-3 combines with J gene TRBJ1-1, with D maybe TRBD1 (6 bases). This CDR3 spans 18 amino acids. With 1 base removed from V and 1 base from J, the gap between germline ends came to 19 bases. The germline V gene encodes CDR1 SGHNT and CDR2 YENEEA. The CDR3 is CASSLGPDRGQANTEAFF. The CDR3 DNA reads as TGTGCCAGCAGCTTAGGCCCGGACAGAGGGCAGGCGAACACTGAAGCTTTCTTT.

The chain carries TRBV9 and TRBJ2-7, with 8 bases identical to TRBD1. The CDR3 consists of 17 residues. V lost 4 bases, J lost 7 bases, and 19 bases stayed unmatched. In germline, CDR1 is SGDLS, CDR2 YYNGEE. In DNA form, the CDR3 reads TGTGCCAGCAGCCCGCGACGGGTTGAGACAGGGGCGGGAGAGCAGTACTTC. It yields the protein CASSPRRVETGAGEQYF. The entire variable domain, with the rest obtained from reference TRBV9 and TRBJ2-7, is as follows: DSGVTQTPKHLITATGQRVTLRCSPRSGDLSVYWYQQSLDQGLQFLIQYYNGEERAKGNILERFSAQQFPDLHSELNLSSLELGDSALYFCASSPRRVETGAGEQYFGPGTRLTVT.